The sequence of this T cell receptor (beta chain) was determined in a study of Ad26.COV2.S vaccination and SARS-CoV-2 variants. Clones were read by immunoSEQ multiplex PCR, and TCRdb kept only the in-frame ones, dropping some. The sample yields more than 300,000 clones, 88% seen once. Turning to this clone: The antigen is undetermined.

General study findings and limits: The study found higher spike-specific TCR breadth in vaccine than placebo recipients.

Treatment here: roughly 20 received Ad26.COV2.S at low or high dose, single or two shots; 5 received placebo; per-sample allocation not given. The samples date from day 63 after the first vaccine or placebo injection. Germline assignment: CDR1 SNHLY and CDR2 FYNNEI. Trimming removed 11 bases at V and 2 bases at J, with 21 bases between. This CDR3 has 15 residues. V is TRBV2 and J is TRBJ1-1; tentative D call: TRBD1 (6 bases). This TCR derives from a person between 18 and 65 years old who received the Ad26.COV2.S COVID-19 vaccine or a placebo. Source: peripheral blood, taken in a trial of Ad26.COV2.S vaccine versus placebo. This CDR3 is CAVPFGQGINTEAFF. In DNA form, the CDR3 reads TGTGCCGTCCCATTCGGGCAGGGGATTAACACTGAAGCTTTCTTT.